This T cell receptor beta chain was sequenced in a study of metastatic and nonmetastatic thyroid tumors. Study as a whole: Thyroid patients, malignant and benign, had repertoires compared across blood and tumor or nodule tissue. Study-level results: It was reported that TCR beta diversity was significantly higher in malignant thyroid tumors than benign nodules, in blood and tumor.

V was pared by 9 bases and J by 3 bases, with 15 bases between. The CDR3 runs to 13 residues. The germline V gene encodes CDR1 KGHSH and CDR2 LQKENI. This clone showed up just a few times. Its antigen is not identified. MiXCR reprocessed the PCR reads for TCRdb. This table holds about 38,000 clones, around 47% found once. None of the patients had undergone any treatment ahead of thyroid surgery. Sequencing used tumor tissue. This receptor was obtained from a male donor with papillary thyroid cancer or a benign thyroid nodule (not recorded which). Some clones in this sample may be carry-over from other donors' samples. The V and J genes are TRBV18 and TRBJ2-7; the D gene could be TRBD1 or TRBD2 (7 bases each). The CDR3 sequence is CASRGDSYYEQYF. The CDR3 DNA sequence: TGTGCCAGTCGGGGGGACAGCTACTACGAGCAGTACTTC. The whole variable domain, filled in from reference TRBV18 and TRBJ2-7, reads NAGVMQNPRHLVRRRGQEARLRCSPMKGHSHVYWYRQLPEEGLKFMVYLQKENIIDESGMPKERFSAEFPKEGPSILRIQQVVRGDSAAYFCASRGDSYYEQYFGPGTRLTVT.